The clone carrying this T cell receptor beta chain was observed a handful of times. The antigen is not known. Generation of TCR cDNA used 5'RACE template switching (which added a universal primer site and UMIs). MiXCR was run by TCRdb on the 5' RACE reads, yielding one entry per CDR3 protein. The sample yields approximately 510,000 distinct CDR3 sequences, just over 20% seen once. This specimen comes from a study of T cells after yellow fever vaccination. Study-wide results and limits: Researchers cautioned that FACS-sorted repertoires could harbor abundant clonotypes contaminating from the bulk population. Primary-vaccination clones mostly resurfaced post-booster (around 96% CD4, approximately 90% CD8). There was a small share of clonotypes that showed up in both the CD4 and CD8 compartments.

V was pared by 1 base and J by 4 bases, with 8 bases between. CDR1 and CDR2 (germline): MNHEY, SVGEGT. This CDR3 has 14 amino acids. The chain joins TRBV6-2 or TRBV6-3 to TRBJ1-5; D unresolved. This TCR came from a man aged 18-30 years who received the YFV17D yellow fever vaccine. Sequenced material: PBMCs, taken roughly 20 days after the first yellow fever vaccination. The CDR3: CASSYWARNQPQHF. CDR3 DNA sequence: TGTGCCAGCAGTTACTGGGCTCGTAATCAGCCCCAGCATTTT.